Listed here are 18 T cell receptor beta chains from one sample, sequenced in a study of blood T cell repertoires in COVID-19. The data were produced by immunoSEQ multiplex PCR, yet TCRdb's version contains in-frame clones alone and is incomplete. The sample records around 170,000 clones, about 80% being singletons. The sample comprised PBMCs or T cells enriched from blood (not recorded which). These receptors were collected from a man in his fifties who had recovered from COVID-19.

The chain recombines TRBV5-1 with TRBJ1-2; no definite D call. The germline gives CDR1 SGHRS, CDR2 YFSETQ. Trimming removed 1 base from V and 2 bases from J, with 6 bases in between. The CDR3 has 13 amino acids. The CDR3 sequence is CASSLRENYGYTF. For the CDR3, the DNA is TGCGCCAGCAGCTTGAGAGAGAACTATGGCTACACCTTC.

The chain joins TRBV15 to TRBJ2-3; 12 bases are a match to TRBD2. V was pared by 6 bases and J by 1 base, with 11 bases of the junction left unmatched. The germline CDR1 and CDR2 sequences are LNHNV and YYDKDF (reference sequence). CDR3 size: 18 residues. As DNA, the CDR3 is TGTGCCACCAGGGCGGGGCTAGCGGGGGGGCCCGGCACAGATACGCAGTATTTT. The encoded protein is CATRAGLAGGPGTDTQYF.

V usage is TRBV19 and J usage is TRBJ1-2, with TRBD1 as a possible D gene (6 bases). The CDR3 is 15 residues long. The germline V gene encodes CDR1 LNHDA and CDR2 SQIVND (reference sequence). Trimming left V 6 bases short and J 0 bases short, with 14 bases between. DNA of the CDR3: TGTGCCAGTAGAACCGGGGACACAGCTAACTATGGCTACACCTTC. Translated: CASRTGDTANYGYTF.

The chain employs TRBV18 and TRBJ1-2; TRBD1 might be the D (6 bases). Germline V lookup: CDR1 KGHSH, CDR2 LQKENI. The germline V and J ends were trimmed by 3 bases and 5 bases, with 10 bases remaining between them. The CDR3 covers 13 residues. CDR3 sequence (DNA): TGTGCCAGCTCACCGGGACATGGATATGGCTACACCTTC. Its protein is CASSPGHGYGYTF.

V gene TRBV7-3 combines with J gene TRBJ2-1; 15 bases fit TRBD2. J was trimmed by 0 bases and V by 5 bases; bases with no gene match: 5. Germline V CDR1 and CDR2: SGHTA, FQGTGA. This CDR3 region has 18 residues. The CDR3 sequence: CASSPRTSGGASYNEQFF. The CDR3 nucleotides read TGTGCCAGCAGCCCTCGGACTAGCGGGGGGGCCTCCTACAATGAGCAGTTCTTC.

V and J are TRBV2 and TRBJ1-1; no clear D. V was clipped by 5 bases and J by 4 bases, with 8 bases between them. This CDR3 has 12 amino acids. Per the germline V gene, CDR1 is SNHLY and CDR2 is FYNNEI. CDR3 bases: TGTGCCAGCAGTTGGCGGAGCACTGAAGCTTTCTTT. This sequence encodes CASSWRSTEAFF. Filled out from reference TRBV2 and TRBJ1-1, the complete variable domain reads EPEVTQTPSHQVTQMGQEVILRCVPISNHLYFYWYRQILGQKVEFLVSFYNNEISEKSEIFDDQFSVERPDGSNFTLKIRSTKLEDSAMYFCASSWRSTEAFFGQGTRLTVV.

The chain employs TRBV4-3 and TRBJ1-2, with D possibly matching TRBD1 (6 bases). The CDR3 runs 15 residues. V lost 0 bases and J lost 8, with 16 bases in between. Germline V gene lookup returns CDR1 LGHNA and CDR2 YSLEER. CDR3 in amino acids: CASSQDPDRPYGYTF. CDR3 nucleotide sequence: TGCGCCAGCAGCCAAGATCCGGACAGACCCTACGGCTACACCTTC.

The chain recombines TRBV9 with TRBJ2-5, with 7 bases identical to TRBD2. J gave up 5 bases and V 0 bases, and 10 bases lay outside the gene matches. This CDR3 comprises 16 residues. From germline, CDR1 is SGDLS and CDR2 YYNGEE. The CDR3 loop is CASSVGFPGGGETQYF. The CDR3 DNA reads TGTGCCAGCAGCGTAGGCTTTCCGGGGGGAGGGGAGACCCAGTACTTC.

This clone appeared once. The rearrangement uses TRBV11-1 and TRBJ2-1; 9 bases agree with TRBD1. Germline CDR1 SGHAT, CDR2 FQDESV (reference sequence). This CDR3 comprises 15 residues. V dropped 3 bases and J dropped 7; count of bases not matched to a gene: 7. In nucleotides, the CDR3 is TGTGCCAGCAGCTTCGTACAGGGGGCAAGGAATGAGCAGTTCTTC. Encoded protein: CASSFVQGARNEQFF. Filled out from reference TRBV11-1 and TRBJ2-1, the complete variable domain reads EAEVAQSPRYKITEKSQAVAFWCDPISGHATLYWYRQILGQGPELLVQFQDESVVDDSQLPKDRFSAERLKGVDSTLKIQPAELGDSAMYLCASSFVQGARNEQFFGPGTRLTVL.

The chain couples TRBV3-1 (or the pseudogene TRBV3-2) to TRBJ2-7; 9 positions match TRBD2. V shed 0 bases and J 5 bases; nucleotides not matched to a gene: 8. Germline V lookup: CDR1 LGHDT, CDR2 YNNKEL (reference sequence). The CDR3 runs 16 residues. CDR3 loop: CASSQDRRGGRDEQYF. CDR3 DNA sequence: TGTGCCAGCAGCCAAGATAGGCGGGGGGGCCGCGACGAGCAGTACTTC.

The chain links TRBV9 to TRBJ1-1; D might be TRBD1 (5 bases). CDR1 SGDLS and CDR2 YYNGEE come from the germline V gene. V lost 3 bases and J 1 base, leaving 13 bases between the germline ends. The CDR3 contains 15 residues. CDR3 sequence reads: CASSAIDRRNTEAFF. The CDR3 DNA reads TGTGCCAGCAGCGCAATCGACAGAAGGAACACTGAAGCTTTCTTT.

Here the CDR3 reads CASAQWGRGTDTQYF. The CDR3 DNA reads as TGTGCCAGCGCCCAATGGGGTAGGGGGACAGATACGCAGTATTTT. The chain is built from TRBV9 and TRBJ2-3; weak D call: TRBD1 (6 bases). Trimming took off 7 bases at V and 3 bases at J, with 18 bases between the two ends. The CDR3 totals 15 residues. Germline V gene sequence: CDR1 SGDLS, CDR2 YYNGEE.

CDR3 loop: CASSEGLQLSYTF. The CDR3 DNA is TGTGCCAGCAGTGAAGGGTTACAATTGAGCTACACCTTC. This chain joins TRBV6-1 and TRBJ1-2; D remains ambiguous. Germline CDR1 is MNHNS and CDR2 is SASEGT. Between the trimmed V and J ends, which lost 1 base and 9 bases, there was a span of 12 bases. This CDR3 has 13 amino acids.

The chain uses TRBV5-1 and TRBJ2-7; 15 positions agree with TRBD2. Germline loops: CDR1 SGHRS, CDR2 YFSETQ. The CDR3 is made up of 18 amino acids. V trimming: 4 bases; J trimming: 0 bases; junction bases outside the gene matches: 8. The CDR3 here is CASSTRTSGGAISYEQYF. The CDR3 DNA reads as TGCGCCAGCAGCACCCGGACTAGCGGGGGGGCGATCTCCTACGAGCAGTACTTC.

The table lists this clone with a few counts. The chain uses TRBV4-1 and TRBJ2-3, with D possibly being TRBD2 (6 bases). Germline CDR1 MGHRA, CDR2 YSYEKL. The CDR3 sequence is 16 residues long. The ends were cut back, 6 bases at V and 2 bases at J, with 18 bases in the middle. CDR3 in amino acids: CASRERRGRNTDTQYF. The CDR3 region has the DNA TGCGCCAGCAGAGAAAGGCGGGGCAGGAACACAGATACGCAGTATTTT.

The chain employs TRBV29-1 and TRBJ2-1, with a tentative D call TRBD1 (6 bases). V lost 3 bases and J 5 bases, leaving 14 bases between the germline ends. Germline values: CDR1 SQVTM, CDR2 ANQGSEA. The CDR3 is 14 residues long. CDR3 in amino acids: CSVDHTGQHNEQFF. Here the CDR3 DNA reads TGCAGCGTTGACCATACGGGACAACACAATGAGCAGTTCTTC.

The chain combines TRBV2 with TRBJ1-5; tentatively, D is TRBD1 (6 bases). The CDR3 sequence is 14 residues long. The V gene lost 4 bases and the J gene lost 9 bases, with 16 bases spanning the gap. Germline CDR1 and CDR2: SNHLY and FYNNEI. The CDR3 coding sequence is TGTGCCAGCAGTGTCGGCAGGGGCGAGCGGCCCCAGCATTTT. It codes for CASSVGRGERPQHF.

In this sample, this clone turned up a few times. The chain couples TRBV5-4 to TRBJ1-2; D remains ambiguous. CDR3 length: 15 residues. CDR1 and CDR2 (germline): SGHNT, YYREEE (reference sequence). Trimming pared 4 bases from V and 4 bases from J, leaving 17 bases between. CDR3 in DNA: TGTGCCAGCAGCCCTAGTCTTAGGGAGGCCTATGGCTACACCTTC. This codes for CASSPSLREAYGYTF. Based on the CDR3 plus reference TRBV5-4 and TRBJ1-2, the full variable domain is ETGVTQSPTHLIKTRGQQVTLRCSSQSGHNTVSWYQQALGQGPQFIFQYYREEENGRGNFPPRFSGLQFPNYSSELNVNALELDDSALYLCASSPSLREAYGYTFGSGTRLTVV.